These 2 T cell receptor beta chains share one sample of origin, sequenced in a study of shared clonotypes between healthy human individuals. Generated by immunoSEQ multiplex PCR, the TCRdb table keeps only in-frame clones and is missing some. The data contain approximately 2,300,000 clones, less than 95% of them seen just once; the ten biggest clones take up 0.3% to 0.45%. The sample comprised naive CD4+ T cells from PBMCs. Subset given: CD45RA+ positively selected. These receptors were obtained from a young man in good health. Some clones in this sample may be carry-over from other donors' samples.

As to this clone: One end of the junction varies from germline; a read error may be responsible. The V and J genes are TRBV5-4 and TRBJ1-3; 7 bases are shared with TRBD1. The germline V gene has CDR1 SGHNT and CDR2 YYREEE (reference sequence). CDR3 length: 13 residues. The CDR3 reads CASSQDREDTIYF. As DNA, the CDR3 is TGCGCCAGCAGCCAAGACAGGGAGGACACCATATATTTT. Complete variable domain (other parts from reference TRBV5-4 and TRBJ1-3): ETGVTQSPTHLIKTRGQQVTLRCSSQSGHNTVSWYQQALGQGPQFIFQYYREEENGRGNFPPRFSGLQFPNYSSELNVNALELDDSALYLCASSQDREDTIYFGEGSWLTVV.

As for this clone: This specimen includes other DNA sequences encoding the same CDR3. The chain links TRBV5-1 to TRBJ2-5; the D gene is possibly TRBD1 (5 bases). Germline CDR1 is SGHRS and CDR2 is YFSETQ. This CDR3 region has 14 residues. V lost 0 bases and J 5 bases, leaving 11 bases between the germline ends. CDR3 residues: CASSLGQGWETQYF. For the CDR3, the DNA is TGCGCCAGCAGCTTGGGGCAGGGATGGGAGACCCAGTACTTC.